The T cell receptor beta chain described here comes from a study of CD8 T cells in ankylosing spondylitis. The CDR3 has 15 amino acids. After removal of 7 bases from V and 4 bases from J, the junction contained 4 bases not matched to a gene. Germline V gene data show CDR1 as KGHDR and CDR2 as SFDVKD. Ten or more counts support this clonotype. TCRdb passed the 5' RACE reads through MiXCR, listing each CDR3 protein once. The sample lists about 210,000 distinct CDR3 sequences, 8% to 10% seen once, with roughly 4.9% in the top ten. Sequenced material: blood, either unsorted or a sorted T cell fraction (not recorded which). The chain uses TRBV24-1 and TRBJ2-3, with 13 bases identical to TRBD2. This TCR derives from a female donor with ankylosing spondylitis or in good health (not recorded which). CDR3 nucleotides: TGTGCCACCAGCACTAGCGGGAGGGGTGCAGATACGCAGTATTTT. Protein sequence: CATSTSGRGADTQYF.